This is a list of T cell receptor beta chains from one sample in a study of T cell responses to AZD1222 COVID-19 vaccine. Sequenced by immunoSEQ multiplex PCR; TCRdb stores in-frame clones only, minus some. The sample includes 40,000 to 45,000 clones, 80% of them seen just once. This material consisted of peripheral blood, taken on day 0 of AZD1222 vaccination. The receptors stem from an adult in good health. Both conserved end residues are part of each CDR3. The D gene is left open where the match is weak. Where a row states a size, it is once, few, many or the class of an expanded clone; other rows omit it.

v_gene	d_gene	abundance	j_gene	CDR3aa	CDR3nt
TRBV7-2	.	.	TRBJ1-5	CASAREFGNQPQHF	TGTGCCAGCGCTCGGGAGTTTGGCAATCAGCCCCAGCATTTT
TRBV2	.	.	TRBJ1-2	CASSPQGSSYGYTF	TGTGCCAGCAGTCCCCAGGGGAGCTCCTATGGCTACACCTTC
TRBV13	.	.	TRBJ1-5	CASDVPRDVNQPQHF	TGTGCCAGCGACGTCCCACGCGACGTCAATCAGCCCCAGCATTTT
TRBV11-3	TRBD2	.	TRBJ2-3	CASSFASGDAGTDTQYF	TGTGCCAGCAGCTTCGCTAGCGGGGACGCCGGCACAGATACGCAGTATTTT
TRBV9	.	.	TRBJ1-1	CASSARGETNTEAFF	TGTGCCAGCAGCGCTAGGGGCGAAACGAACACTGAAGCTTTCTTT
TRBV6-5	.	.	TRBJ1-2	CASRPRESYGYTF	TGTGCCAGCAGGCCCCGGGAGAGCTATGGCTACACCTTC
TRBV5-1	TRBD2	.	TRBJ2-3	CASIPSGGEGDTQYF	TGCGCCAGCATTCCTAGCGGGGGGGAAGGAGATACGCAGTATTTT
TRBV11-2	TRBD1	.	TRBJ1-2	CASSMTGGSVYGYTF	TGTGCCAGCAGCATGACAGGGGGTTCGGTCTATGGCTACACCTTC
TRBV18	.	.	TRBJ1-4	CASSPPNRASNEKLFF	TGTGCCAGCTCACCTCCGAACAGGGCATCTAATGAAAAACTGTTTTTT
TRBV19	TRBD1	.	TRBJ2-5	CASRNEGQGAETQYF	TGTGCCAGCCGAAATGAGGGACAGGGGGCCGAGACCCAGTACTTC
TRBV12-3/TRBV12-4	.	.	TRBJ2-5	CASKGEETQYF	TGTGCCAGCAAAGGAGAAGAGACCCAGTACTTC
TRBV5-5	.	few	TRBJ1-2	CASSFVRAAYTF	TGTGCCAGCAGCTTTGTCAGGGCGGCCTACACCTTC
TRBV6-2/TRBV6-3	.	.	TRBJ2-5	CASSYDSGFQYF	TGTGCCAGCAGTTACGACTCCGGCTTCCAGTACTTC
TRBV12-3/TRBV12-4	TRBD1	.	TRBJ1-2	CASSLTGGRGYTF	TGTGCCAGCAGCTTGACAGGGGGCCGTGGCTACACCTTC
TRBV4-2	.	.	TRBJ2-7	CASSQVRQTYEQYF	TGTGCCAGCAGCCAAGTTAGACAGACCTACGAGCAGTACTTC
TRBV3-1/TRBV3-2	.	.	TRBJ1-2	CASSHGQIPNYGYTF	TGTGCCAGCAGCCACGGACAGATCCCTAACTATGGCTACACCTTC
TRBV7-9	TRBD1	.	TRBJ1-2	CASSSRTGGGYTF	TGTGCCAGCAGCTCGCGGACAGGGGGAGGCTACACCTTC